The text below deals with one TCR beta chain. This entry comes from a study of spatial heterogeneity in lung cancer. Study at large: Sequencing consistently turned up more beta-chain sequences than alpha-chain sequences.

Unique molecular identifiers, one per molecule, were present on every TCR cDNA molecule. TCRdb reprocessed the 5' RACE reads via MiXCR and lists one record per CDR3 protein. The table lists tens of thousands of distinct CDR3 sequences, roughly 7.2% of them singletons, with 13% to 15% in the top ten. The junction had 11 bases not matched to a gene; V was cut back by 6 bases and J by 10 bases. Germline CDR1 and CDR2: MNHEY and SMNVEV (reference sequence). This CDR3 comprises 13 residues. As to time point: sample taken at primary tumor resection. Whole RNA, which was extracted from tumor, nontumor lung tissue or frozen PBMC, was sequenced without any cell sorting.

The source of this sequence is a male donor with early-stage non-small cell lung cancer. The V gene is TRBV27, the J gene TRBJ1-1; 7 positions agree with TRBD1. The sequencing used PBMCs, collected at surgery. CDR3 sequence (DNA): TGTGCCAGCAGAAGGGGGCCGGACCAACCAGCTTTCTTT. Amino acid sequence: CASRRGPDQPAFF.